Below are 11 T cell receptor beta chains sequenced from a single sample in a study of response to subunit inactivated influenza vaccine. One entry per CDR3 protein, called by TCRdb with MiXCR from the RT-PCR reads. This sample carries approximately 300,000 distinct CDR3 sequences, about 20% of them seen once, and the ten largest clones take 10% to 13%. The specimen comprised PBMCs from blood, sampled less than 22 months after vaccination. All receptors come from a man aged 50 to 69 who received an inactivated influenza vaccine.

The chain couples TRBV20-1 to TRBJ2-7; D possibly corresponds to TRBD2 (6 bases). The CDR3 is 13 amino acids. V was cut by 1 base and J by 3 bases, with 10 bases left in between. Germline V gives CDR1 DFQATT, CDR2 SNEGSKA (reference sequence). CDR3 coding DNA: TGCAGTGCTAGAGGCCCAGCGGGCTACGAGCAGTACTTC. Amino acid sequence: CSARGPAGYEQYF.

The CDR3 loop is CASRAAGTVNTEAFF. Written as DNA, the CDR3 is TGTGCCAGCAGGGCCGCCGGGACAGTGAACACTGAAGCTTTCTTT. V gene TRBV6-1 combines with J gene TRBJ1-1; TRBD1 agrees at 7 bases. The CDR3 contains 15 residues. Germline V lookup: CDR1 MNHNS, CDR2 SASEGT. Trimming removed 6 bases from V and 0 bases from J; junction bases left unmatched: 7.

V usage is TRBV11-2 and J usage is TRBJ2-3; D possibly uses TRBD1 or TRBD2 (6 bases each). Germline CDR1 reads SGHAT; CDR2 reads FQNNGV. V lost 4 bases and J lost 6, with 14 bases in between. The CDR3 contains 14 residues. The CDR3 protein is CASSSPGATDTQYF. CDR3 in DNA: TGTGCCAGCAGCTCGCCGGGGGCTACTGATACGCAGTATTTT.

A few counts support this clonotype. The chain carries TRBV6-5 and TRBJ1-1; D ambiguous. V lost 0 bases and J 12 bases, leaving 11 bases between the germline ends. Germline CDR1 MNHEY, CDR2 SVGAGI. CDR3 length equals 12 residues. This CDR3 is CASSYSAGLTFF. CDR3 coding DNA: TGTGCCAGCAGTTACTCGGCGGGCTTAACTTTCTTT.

The chain recombines TRBV19 with TRBJ1-2; TRBD1 matches at 9 bases. Germline V gene sequence: CDR1 LNHDA, CDR2 SQIVND (reference sequence). The CDR3 contains 15 residues. The junction had 10 bases not matched to a gene; V was cut back by 7 bases and J by 4 bases. The CDR3 reads CASKSGQGVGYGYTF. The DNA for the CDR3 is TGTGCCAGTAAATCGGGACAGGGAGTTGGCTATGGCTACACCTTC.

A few counts support this clonotype. The chain combines TRBV19 with TRBJ1-1; D unclear. Germline assignment: CDR1 LNHDA and CDR2 SQIVND (reference sequence). Trimming shortened V by 7 bases and J by 4 bases, and 13 bases separated the two germline ends. The CDR3 runs 13 residues. CDR3 in DNA: TGTGCCAGTAACCACGATAGAGGCACTGAAGCTTTCTTT. It specifies CASNHDRGTEAFF.

The rearrangement uses TRBV15 and TRBJ1-2; TRBD1 might be the D (6 bases). This CDR3 is 15 amino acids long. Trimming removed 0 bases from V and 0 bases from J, with 8 bases in between. Germline V gene sequence: CDR1 LNHNV, CDR2 YYDKDF (reference sequence). CDR3 residues: CATSRETGANYGYTF. The CDR3 bases are TGTGCCACCAGCAGAGAGACAGGAGCTAACTATGGCTACACCTTC.

This clonotype was seen at least ten times. The J gene is TRBJ1-5, the V gene TRBV2; D call uncertain. The CDR3 is 16 residues long. Germline V gives CDR1 SNHLY, CDR2 FYNNEI. V lost 5 bases to trimming and J lost 1 base, with 15 bases between them. The CDR3 DNA follows: TGTGCCAGCAGTCAGACCGGGAAAGCAAGCAATCAGCCCCAGCATTTT. Protein: CASSQTGKASNQPQHF.

This clonotype was counted a few times. V is TRBV5-1 and J is TRBJ2-2, with TRBD2 matching 12 bases. CDR3 length: 18 residues. Looked up from germline, CDR1 is SGHRS and CDR2 is YFSETQ. V dropped 4 bases and J dropped 6; count of bases not matched to a gene: 13. The CDR3 is CASSPKSSGTSGSGELFF. The CDR3, as DNA: TGCGCCAGCAGCCCGAAATCCTCCGGGACTAGCGGGTCCGGGGAGCTGTTTTTT. Full variable domain (remainder filled in from reference TRBV5-1 and TRBJ2-2): KAGVTQTPRYLIKTRGQQVTLSCSPISGHRSVSWYQQTPGQGLQFLFEYFSETQRNKGNFPGRFSGRQFSNSRSEMNVSTLELGDSALYLCASSPKSSGTSGSGELFFGEGSRLTVL.

At least ten counts were recorded for this clonotype. V gene TRBV18 combines with J gene TRBJ1-6, with D maybe TRBD1 (6 bases). Germline assignment: CDR1 KGHSH and CDR2 LQKENI. This CDR3 region has 16 residues. Deletions cut 3 bases from V and 7 bases from J, with 16 bases between. This chain's CDR3 is CASSPWLQGRNSPLHF. The CDR3 DNA follows: TGTGCCAGCTCACCGTGGTTGCAGGGGCGGAATTCACCCCTCCACTTT.

The chain recombines TRBV27 with TRBJ1-2; D is perhaps TRBD1 (6 bases). The CDR3 consists of 15 residues. Germline V lookup: CDR1 MNHEY, CDR2 SMNVEV (reference sequence). The V and J ends lost 6 bases and 0 bases respectively, with 14 bases between them. The CDR3 DNA is TGTGCCAGCAGAGGGGGGGGAGTCCCTAACTATGGCTACACCTTC. Translating it yields CASRGGGVPNYGYTF.